The T cell receptor (beta chain) described here comes from a study of post-analysis software for immune sequencing data. The study, taken as a whole, reports: Multiple sclerosis patients had significantly lower normalized Chao1 diversity than controls. The authors found that F measure strongly co-clustered same-batch samples. Comparison of patients with controls showed about 5 TRBV segments more frequent in patients, TRBV5-6, TRBV5-1 and TRBV20-1 among them.

Tagging with unique molecular identifiers was a feature of the TCR beta cDNA libraries. cDNA molecules numbering about 470,000 came from roughly 1 to 10 million T cells. Via MiXCR, TCRdb re-called the PCR reads, giving one row per CDR3 protein. Of about 260,000 distinct CDR3 sequences in the sample, about 38% were seen once. This clonotype occurred many times. Its antigen is unknown. The CDR3 covers 17 residues. The ends were cut back, 0 bases at V and 5 bases at J, with 19 bases in the middle. Germline V CDR1 and CDR2: MGHRA, YSYEKL. This clonotype originated in a girl aged 5-17 years with multiple sclerosis. Sequences were obtained from blood. J is TRBJ1-1 and V is TRBV4-1; D remains unclear. In nucleotides, the CDR3 is TGCGCCAGCAGCCAAGATGGAGGACTCTTAAAAAGGACTGAAGCTTTCTTT. Encoded protein: CASSQDGGLLKRTEAFF.